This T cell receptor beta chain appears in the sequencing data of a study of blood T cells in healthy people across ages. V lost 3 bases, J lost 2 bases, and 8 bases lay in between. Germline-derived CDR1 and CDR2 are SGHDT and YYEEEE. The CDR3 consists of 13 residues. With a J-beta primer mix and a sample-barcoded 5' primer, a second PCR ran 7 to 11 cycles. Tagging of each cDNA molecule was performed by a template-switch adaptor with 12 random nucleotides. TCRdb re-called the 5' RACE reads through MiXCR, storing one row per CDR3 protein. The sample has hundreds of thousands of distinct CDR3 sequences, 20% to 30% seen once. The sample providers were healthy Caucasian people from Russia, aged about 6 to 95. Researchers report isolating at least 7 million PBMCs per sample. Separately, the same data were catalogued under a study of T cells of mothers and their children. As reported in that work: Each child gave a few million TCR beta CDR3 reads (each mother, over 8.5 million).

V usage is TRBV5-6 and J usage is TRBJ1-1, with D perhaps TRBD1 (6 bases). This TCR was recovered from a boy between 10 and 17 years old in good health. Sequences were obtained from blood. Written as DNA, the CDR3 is TGTGCCAGCAGCTGGACAGATAACACTGAAGCTTTCTTT. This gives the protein CASSWTDNTEAFF.